One sample yielded the 10 T cell receptor beta chains listed below, sequenced in a study of shared clonotypes between healthy human individuals. Clones were sequenced by immunoSEQ multiplex PCR, and TCRdb holds only the in-frame ones, with some missing. Among some 2,000,000 clones listed, almost 96% were seen once. The sample comprised naive CD4+ T cells sorted from blood. As to subset: CD45RA+ positively selected. The receptor source for this set is a man aged 18 to 29 in good health.

CDR3 region: CASSPDKAEQYF. CDR3 DNA: TGTGCCAGCTCACCTGACAAGGCCGAGCAGTACTTC. V is TRBV18 and J is TRBJ2-7; D gene uncertain. Trimming cost V 3 bases and J 6 bases, with 9 bases left between them. The CDR3 runs 12 residues. Germline V CDR1 and CDR2: KGHSH, LQKENI. The whole variable domain, filled in from reference TRBV18 and TRBJ2-7, reads NAGVMQNPRHLVRRRGQEARLRCSPMKGHSHVYWYRQLPEEGLKFMVYLQKENIIDESGMPKERFSAEFPKEGPSILRIQQVVRGDSAAYFCASSPDKAEQYFGPGTRLTVT.

The chain has TRBV2 and TRBJ2-7, with 11 bases aligning to TRBD1. Germline CDR1 reads SNHLY; CDR2 reads FYNNEI. With V trimmed by 9 bases and J by 5 bases, 9 bases remained unmatched. The length of the CDR3 is 14 residues. DNA for the CDR3: TGTGCCAGGAAAAAGCCGGGACAGGGGGACGAGCAGTACTTC. Residues: CARKKPGQGDEQYF. The whole variable domain, remainder taken from reference TRBV2 and TRBJ2-7, is EPEVTQTPSHQVTQMGQEVILRCVPISNHLYFYWYRQILGQKVEFLVSFYNNEISEKSEIFDDQFSVERPDGSNFTLKIRSTKLEDSAMYFCARKKPGQGDEQYFGPGTRLTVT.

This clone showed up just once. The V and J genes are TRBV4-3 and TRBJ1-2, with D hard to call. The CDR3 consists of 13 residues. Trimming took 4 bases from V and 1 from J, leaving 7 bases between them. Germline assignment: CDR1 LGHNA and CDR2 YSLEER. CDR3 nucleotides: TGCGCCAGCAGCCCGGAGGGTAACTATGGCTACACCTTC. This encodes CASSPEGNYGYTF.

Here the CDR3 DNA reads TGCGCCAGCAGTCACCCAGTGAGGGGGCGAAACTACGAGCAGTACTTC. Protein product: CASSHPVRGRNYEQYF. The V and J genes are TRBV23-1 and TRBJ2-7, with 7 bases matching TRBD1. TRBV23-1 falls under the ORF class, with uncertain function. Losses at the gene ends were 3 bases for V and 3 bases for J; bases not matched to a gene: 11. The CDR3 is 16 residues long.

The CDR3 spells CASSSGGRHTEAFF. For the CDR3, the DNA is TGTGCCTCCTCGTCAGGGGGCCGTCACACTGAAGCTTTCTTT. The chain uses TRBV30 and TRBJ1-1, with 8 bases identical to TRBD1. Germline loops: CDR1 GTSNPN, CDR2 SVGIG (reference sequence). This CDR3 is built from 14 residues. V shed 7 bases, J shed 3 bases, and the junction held 10 bases outside the gene matches. Full variable domain (remainder filled in from reference TRBV30 and TRBJ1-1): SQTIHQWPATLVQPVGSPLSLECTVEGTSNPNLYWYRQAAGRGLQLLFYSVGIGQISSEVPQNLSASRPQDRQFILSSKKLLLSDSGFYLCASSSGGRHTEAFFGQGTRLTVV.

The genes are TRBV18 and TRBJ2-1, with 9 bases fitting TRBD2. The length of the CDR3 is 16 residues. Germline V gene lookup returns CDR1 KGHSH and CDR2 LQKENI. J gave up 6 bases and V 4 bases, and 10 bases lay outside the gene matches. The CDR3 sequence: CASSLSAGGTTNEQFF. CDR3 sequence (DNA): TGTGCCAGCTCACTATCAGCGGGAGGAACGACCAATGAGCAGTTCTTC.

In the case of this clone: A junction end diverges from the germline sequence, so it may reflect a read error. Additional DNA sequences in this sample encode the identical CDR3. The chain uses TRBV11-2 and TRBJ2-2, with TRBD2 matching 7 bases. The CDR3 length is 16 residues. Looked up from germline, CDR1 is SGHAT and CDR2 is FQNNGV. The CDR3 is CASTTGGTLNTGELFF. For the CDR3, the DNA is TGCGCCAGCACCACGGGGGGTACCCTGAACACCGGGGAGCTGTTTTTT.

Details on this clone: Other DNA variants within this sample encode the same CDR3. This chain uses TRBV5-1 with TRBJ2-1; maybe TRBD1 (5 bases). V was pared by 0 bases and J by 4 bases, with 8 bases between. The CDR3 loop spans 14 amino acids. CDR1 SGHRS and CDR2 YFSETQ come from the germline V gene. The CDR3 spells CASSLDQGYNEQFF. The CDR3 DNA sequence: TGCGCCAGCAGCTTGGATCAGGGTTACAATGAGCAGTTCTTC.

The chain employs TRBV1 and TRBJ1-5; the listed D gene, TRBD1, was not tested against the DNA. TRBV1 constitutes a pseudogene. The CDR3 consists of 17 residues. DNA for the CDR3: TGCCTTGTGAAACCGGGACAGGGGGTTGGAAGCAATCAGCCCCAGCATTTT. Its translation: CLVKPGQGVGSNQPQHF.

CDR3 sequence reads: CASGRVGPYSSGNTIYF. CDR3 DNA sequence: TGTGCCAGCGGACGGGTAGGGCCCTACTCCTCTGGAAACACCATATATTTT. The V gene is TRBV28, the J gene TRBJ1-3, with D unresolved. V gave up 8 bases and J gave up 0 bases, with 20 bases separating them. CDR3 length: 17 amino acids. Per germline, CDR1 MDHEN and CDR2 SYDVKM.